Shown below are 26 T cell receptor beta chains from a single sample sequenced in a study of tumor and adjacent non-tumor tissue in lung cancer. This sample's RNA came from whole unsorted tissue. A modified ARM-PCR protocol with three rounds of nested PCR amplified TCRbeta. From the multiplex PCR reads, TCRdb called clonotypes with MiXCR, one entry per CDR3 protein. The sample carries 120,000 or so distinct CDR3 sequences, about 66% recorded once. Source material: lung tumor tissue. These receptors came from a man younger than 45 with non-small cell lung cancer.

The chain has TRBV24-1 and TRBJ2-3; D is possibly TRBD1 (6 bases). Germline loops: CDR1 KGHDR, CDR2 SFDVKD. The CDR3 sequence is 11 residues long. V was shortened by 8 bases and J by 6 bases, with 8 bases between the two germline ends. The CDR3 region is CATNRDDTQYF. As DNA, the CDR3 is TGTGCCACCAACAGGGACGATACGCAGTATTTT.

This clonotype was seen a single time. A much larger clone lies a single base off, so this may be a read error. V is TRBV6-2 or TRBV6-3 and J is TRBJ1-5; no reliable D call. Looked up from germline, CDR1 is MNHEY and CDR2 is SVGEGT. This CDR3 spans 14 amino acids. CDR3 sequence (DNA): TGTACCAGCACCAAAGGGCAGTACAATCAGCCCCAGCATTTT. Its translation is CTSTKGQYNQPQHF.

This clonotype appeared a few times. At one end the junction does not follow the germline gene, possibly because of a read error. J is TRBJ2-3 and V is TRBV6-2 or TRBV6-3; D is undetermined. The CDR3 totals 13 residues. CDR1 is MNHEY and CDR2 is SVGEGT in the germline V gene. The CDR3 bases are TGCGCCAGCAGTTACCTTTCGCTAAATACGCAGTATTTT. This sequence encodes CASSYLSLNTQYF.

As to this clonotype: The conserved phenylalanine or tryptophan is not found at the CDR3 terminus, so this likely reflects a read error. No DNA is shown, since the ends of the CDR3 on it are uncertain; the CDR3 is the one TCRdb lists. The chain joins TRBV11-1 to TRBJ1-6. The CDR3 region is 14 residues in length, termini included. From germline, CDR1 is SGHAT and CDR2 FQDESV (reference sequence). CDR3 in amino acids: CASGADTYNSPFHY.

The CDR3 region is CSARPTTGVGVDTQYF. DNA for the CDR3: TGCAGTGCTAGACCCACGACAGGAGTCGGAGTGGATACGCAGTATTTT. The genes are TRBV20-1 and TRBJ2-3; possible D gene TRBD1, 6 bases. There are 16 residues in the CDR3. Looked up from germline, CDR1 is DFQATT and CDR2 is SNEGSKA (reference sequence). V was trimmed by 2 bases and J by 6 bases, leaving 21 bases between them.

V usage is TRBV5-6 and J usage is TRBJ2-1; possibly TRBD1 for D (6 bases). V lost 2 bases, J lost 4 bases, and 16 bases lay in between. CDR1 is SGHDT and CDR2 is YYEEEE in the germline V gene. The CDR3 is made up of 16 amino acids. DNA for the CDR3: TGTGCCAGCAGCTTCCGTATGACAGGTCAGTACAATGAGCAGTTCTTC. It yields the protein CASSFRMTGQYNEQFF.

This clonotype was counted between two and nine times. This could be a read error, since a much larger clone is one nucleotide away. This chain connects TRBV29-1 to TRBJ2-1; 7 bases align to TRBD2. The CDR3 sequence is 14 residues long. Germline V gene lookup returns CDR1 SQVTM and CDR2 ANQGSEA. The CDR3 DNA reads TGCAGCATTGAAGCCGGGAGGACAATCGATGAGCAGTTCTTC. Amino acids: CSIEAGRTIDEQFF.

Concerning this clonotype: A read error is possible here, since a much larger clone lies one base away. This rearrangement joins TRBV6-5 to TRBJ2-3, with unresolved D. CDR3 length equals 16 residues. Germline V gives CDR1 MNHEY, CDR2 SVGAGI. This chain's CDR3 is CVSSRKGYRFADTQYF. CDR3 coding DNA: TGTGTCAGCTCGAGGAAAGGGTATCGATTCGCAGATACGCAGTATTTT.

As for this clonotype: Possible read error: a much larger clone is one base away. The V call is TRBV12-3 or TRBV12-4, the J call TRBJ2-1; 7 nucleotides agree with TRBD2. CDR3 length: 15 amino acids. The trim removed 0 bases at V and 8 bases at J, leaving 7 bases unmatched. This chain's CDR3 is CASSLAGGGLHEQFF. The CDR3 DNA reads TGTGCCAGCAGTTTAGCTGGCGGGGGACTCCATGAGCAGTTCTTC.

This clonotype was seen more than once but under ten times. A junction boundary mismatches the germline segment, possibly from a read error. The genes are TRBV29-1 and TRBJ1-3; no clear D gene. This CDR3 contains 13 residues. Germline V gives CDR1 SQVTM, CDR2 ANQGSEA. CDR3 nucleotides: TGCAGTGTTGCGTTCCATTCTGGAAACACCATATATTTT. Encoded protein: CSVAFHSGNTIYF.

Details on this clonotype: A much larger clone differs by one base, so this may be a read error. The conserved final phenylalanine or tryptophan is absent from the CDR3, which likely points to a read error. This rearrangement joins TRBV6-2 or TRBV6-3 to TRBJ2-1; TRBD1 might be the D (6 bases). With 2 bases removed from V and 0 bases from J, the gap between germline ends came to 8 bases. This CDR3 contains 15 residues. CDR1 and CDR2 from the germline V gene are MNHEY and SVGEGT. The CDR3 region has the DNA TGTGCCAGCAGTTACATAGGGGGCTCCTACAATGAGCAGTTCTAC. Amino acids: CASSYIGGSYNEQFY.

This clonotype was picked up a small number of times. Being one base from a much bigger clone, this may be a read error. The CDR3 ends on some other residue instead of the conserved phenylalanine or tryptophan, so this is likely a read error. The chain combines TRBV11-1 with TRBJ2-4, with no clear D. This CDR3 has 15 amino acids. Germline lookup yields CDR1 SGHAT and CDR2 FQDESV (reference sequence). V gave up 2 bases and J gave up 5 bases, with 13 bases separating them. Written as DNA, the CDR3 is TGTGCCAGCAGCTTATCGCGTCAGCCGGAAAACATTCAGTACTTA. Amino acids: CASSLSRQPENIQYL.

Turning to this clonotype: A much larger clone differs by one base, so this may be a read error. V is TRBV12-3 or TRBV12-4 and J is TRBJ2-1; 7 bases line up with TRBD1. V dropped 7 bases and J dropped 7; count of bases not matched to a gene: 16. The CDR3 extends over 16 amino acids. DNA for the CDR3: TGTGCCAGCAACCCTGGGACAGATCGTAAAAGGAATGAGCAGTTCTTC. The encoded protein is CASNPGTDRKRNEQFF.

In the case of this clonotype: A read error may explain this, as a much larger clone is one base away. This chain connects TRBV6-1 to TRBJ2-1; 9 bases match TRBD1. Germline loops: CDR1 MNHNS, CDR2 SASEGT. This CDR3 has 15 residues. This CDR3 reads CACSEETGGYNEQFF. DNA of the CDR3: TGTGCCTGCAGTGAAGAGACAGGGGGCTACAATGAGCAGTTCTTC.

About this clonotype: This may be a read error: a much more frequent sequence differs by one nucleotide. V gene TRBV4-1 combines with J gene TRBJ1-4, with 10 bases matching TRBD1. Looked up from germline, CDR1 is MGHRA and CDR2 is YSYEKL. The CDR3 covers 16 residues. CDR3 nucleotides: TGCGCCAGGAGCCATCAGGTGACAGGGGGCACTGAAAAACTGTTTTTT. Its translation is CARSHQVTGGTEKLFF.

DNA of the CDR3: TGCGCCAGCAGTCAAAACGACGGGGATGGAAACACCATATATTTT. Translated: CASSQNDGDGNTIYF. This chain uses TRBV4-1 with TRBJ1-3; no reliable D call. The CDR3 is 15 residues long. Per the germline V gene, CDR1 is MGHRA and CDR2 is YSYEKL. V lost 6 bases to trimming and J lost 3 bases, with 15 bases between them.

In the case of this clonotype: At one end, the junction sequence differs from germline, possibly due to a read error. This chain joins TRBV4-1 and TRBJ2-7; no definite D call. CDR3 length: 14 amino acids. CDR1 and CDR2 from the germline V gene are MGHRA and YSYEKL. The CDR3 here is CAGSQVWLSYEQYF. Here the CDR3 DNA reads TGCGCCGGCAGCCAAGTCTGGCTATCCTACGAGCAGTACTTC.

There are a few counts of this clonotype. This clone may be a read error of a much larger clone one base away. The V and J genes are TRBV11-2 and TRBJ2-2; D assignment may be TRBD1 or TRBD2 (7 bases each). The germline gives CDR1 SGHAT, CDR2 FQNNGV. The CDR3 totals 12 residues. The DNA for the CDR3 is TGTGCCAGCAGCTGGGACAGCGGGGAGCCGTTTTTT. Translating gives CASSWDSGEPFF.

Remarks on this clonotype: A much larger clone is a single base away; this may be a read error. The chain joins TRBV20-1 to TRBJ2-7; a weak D match, TRBD1 (7 bases). The ends were cut back, 3 bases at V and 8 bases at J, with 20 bases in the middle. Germline loops: CDR1 DFQATT, CDR2 SNEGSKA (reference sequence). This CDR3 has 14 residues. In DNA, the CDR3 is TGCAGTGCTAGTTCGCCAGGGGGGTTCAGCAAGCAGTACTTC. Its protein product is CSASSPGGFSKQYF.

This clonotype was seen only a few times. A read error is possible here, since a much larger clone lies one base away. The rearrangement uses TRBV20-1 and TRBJ2-5, with D unresolved. The length of the CDR3 is 12 residues. Germline V gene data show CDR1 as DFQATT and CDR2 as SNEGSKA (reference sequence). CDR3 sequence: CSVRDRQLTQYF. The CDR3 DNA is TGCAGTGTTAGAGATCGGCAGCTGACCCAGTACTTC.

About this clonotype: A read error may explain this, as a much larger clone is one base away. The conserved final phenylalanine or tryptophan is absent from the CDR3, which likely points to a read error. This chain links TRBV12-3 or TRBV12-4 with TRBJ1-2; 8 nucleotides line up with TRBD1. J lost 1 base, V lost 4 bases, and 8 bases had no gene match. The CDR3 is 16 residues long. The CDR3 bases are TGTGCCAGCAGTTCCAGGGGGCGCACATTTAACTATGGCTACACCTCC. It yields the protein CASSSRGRTFNYGYTS.

A remark on this clonotype: The junction differs from germline at one of its ends, possibly a read error. The rearrangement joins TRBV6-5 to TRBJ2-1, with D unclear. The CDR3 totals 13 residues. CDR1 is MNHEY, CDR2 SVGAGI, per germline. The CDR3 bases are TGCGCCAGCAGTTTCGAGTCATGGAATGAGCAGTTCTTC. Its translation is CASSFESWNEQFF.

In the case of this clonotype: A clone one base away is much larger, so this may be a read error. The chain has TRBV5-4 and TRBJ2-7; maybe TRBD2 (6 bases). Germline CDR1 is SGHNT and CDR2 is YYREEE (reference sequence). Trimming cost V 4 bases and J 5 bases, with 19 bases left between them. The CDR3 extends over 15 amino acids. The CDR3 nucleotides are TGTGCCAGCAGCACCGGGGGTCACCAGGTGGACGAGCAGTACTTC. This translates into CASSTGGHQVDEQYF.

About this clonotype itself: With a much larger clone just one base away, this may be a read error. The chain uses TRBV20-1 and TRBJ2-1; tentative D call: TRBD2 (6 bases). Germline V gene sequence: CDR1 DFQATT, CDR2 SNEGSKA (reference sequence). This CDR3 has 13 amino acids. The CDR3 sequence is CGASSRTGGEQFF. In DNA form, the CDR3 reads TGCGGTGCTAGCAGCAGGACCGGGGGTGAGCAGTTCTTC.

This clonotype was observed at least ten times. The chain joins TRBV12-3 or TRBV12-4 to TRBJ1-4; D ambiguous. The CDR3 contains 16 residues. Trimming cost V 6 bases and J 8 bases, with 22 bases left between them. DNA for the CDR3: TGTGCCAGCAGGCAGACCGGCGTGGGCGCTGAGGAAAAACTGTTTTTT. Amino acids: CASRQTGVGAEEKLFF.

Comment on this clonotype: A junction boundary mismatches the germline segment, possibly from a read error. V gene TRBV6-1 combines with J gene TRBJ2-7; D unresolved. The CDR3 is 14 amino acids. Per the germline V gene, CDR1 is MNHNS and CDR2 is SASEGT. CDR3 protein: CASSEHCSSYEQYF. CDR3 DNA sequence: TGTGCCAGTAGTGAACATTGCAGCTCCTACGAGCAGTACTTC.